These 20 T cell receptor beta chains came from one sample sequenced in a study of cytomegalovirus exposure and HLA in healthy donors. Both 60 Vbeta primers and 13 Jbeta primers went into the PCR. Assay used: immunoSEQ multiplex PCR; TCRdb lists only in-frame clones, some missing. The sample shows roughly 100,000 clones, around 77% of them seen only once. Sequences were obtained from PBMCs. Receptors originate from a female donor in good health and CMV-seronegative.

This chain joins TRBV7-2 and TRBJ1-3, with a weak D call TRBD1 (5 bases). Trimming cost V 0 bases and J 0 bases, with 9 bases left between them. The CDR3 consists of 16 residues. Looked up from germline, CDR1 is SGHTA and CDR2 is FQGNSA. The CDR3 loop reads CASSLAGESSGNTIYF. The CDR3 DNA reads TGTGCCAGCAGCTTAGCAGGGGAAAGCTCTGGAAACACCATATATTTT.

The rearrangement joins TRBV19 to TRBJ2-2, with 10 positions matching TRBD1. The V and J ends lost 10 bases and 5 bases, in that order; junction bases with no gene match: 10. This CDR3 spans 15 amino acids. The V gene's germline CDR1 is LNHDA and CDR2 SQIVND (reference sequence). The CDR3 DNA reads as TGTGCCACGACAGGGGGCCCATATCCGACCGGGGAGCTGTTTTTT. Residues: CATTGGPYPTGELFF.

J is TRBJ2-5 and V is TRBV10-3; possible D gene TRBD2, 5 bases. Germline loops: CDR1 ENHRY, CDR2 SYGVKD. CDR3 length: 13 residues. The ends were cut back, 4 bases at V and 3 bases at J, with 9 bases in the middle. CDR3 region: CAISVQLEETQYF. Here the CDR3 DNA reads TGTGCCATCAGTGTCCAACTAGAAGAGACCCAGTACTTC.

This clone was seen once. The CDR3 is CASSPPMSARGEETGYTF. For the CDR3, the DNA is TGTGCCAGCTCACCACCGATGAGCGCCCGGGGAGAAGAAACCGGCTACACCTTC. The chain has TRBV18 and TRBJ1-2; D gene uncertain. V was cut by 0 bases and J by 8 bases, with 25 bases left in between. Germline V gene data show CDR1 as KGHSH and CDR2 as LQKENI. The CDR3 length is 18 residues.

This chain links TRBV6-5 with TRBJ2-7; tentatively, D is TRBD1 (5 bases). The CDR3 sequence is 15 residues long. Germline V CDR1 and CDR2: MNHEY, SVGAGI. V was pared by 0 bases and J by 4 bases, with 13 bases between. The CDR3 nucleotides read TGTGCCAGCAGTTACTCGCCAGGGAATAGTTACGAGCAGTACTTC. Translated, it gives CASSYSPGNSYEQYF.

This chain uses TRBV21-1 with TRBJ1-5; the listed D gene, TRBD1, was not tested against the DNA. TRBV21-1 is an annotated pseudogene. The CDR3 extends over 14 amino acids. Here the CDR3 reads CASSTRQGKQPQHF. The DNA of the CDR3 is TGTGCCAGCAGCACCCGACAGGGGAAACAGCCCCAGCATTTT.

The chain has TRBV5-1 and TRBJ2-4; TRBD1 aligns across 7 bases. The CDR3 is made up of 14 amino acids. CDR1 is SGHRS, CDR2 YFSETQ, per germline. The junction had 7 bases not matched to a gene; V was cut back by 5 bases and J by 5 bases. DNA for the CDR3: TGCGCCAGCAGACAGGGGCGATACGAAAACATTCAGTACTTC. As protein: CASRQGRYENIQYF.

This sequence joins TRBV19 and TRBJ2-5, with TRBD2 matching 13 bases. Germline trimming cut 4 bases from V and 2 bases from J; bases unmatched to any gene: 13. CDR1 and CDR2 (germline): LNHDA, SQIVND (reference sequence). The CDR3 loop spans 19 amino acids. The CDR3 protein is CASSKGRLAGGNYQETQYF. The CDR3 DNA sequence: TGTGCCAGTAGTAAGGGAAGACTAGCGGGGGGCAACTATCAAGAGACCCAGTACTTC.

As to this clone: One end of the junction varies from germline; a read error may be responsible. This chain joins TRBV7-7 and TRBJ2-5; 7 bases match TRBD2. CDR3 length: 15 amino acids. Germline V gene sequence: CDR1 SSHAT, CDR2 FNYEAQ (reference sequence). CDR3 loop: CASSLGAGVQETQYF. The CDR3 nucleotides are TGTGCTAGCAGCTTAGGGGCGGGGGTGCAAGAGACCCAGTACTTC.

This sequence joins TRBV19 and TRBJ1-6; tentative D call: TRBD1 (6 bases). This CDR3 contains 14 residues. V was shortened by 3 bases and J by 12 bases, with 15 bases between the two germline ends. Looked up from germline, CDR1 is LNHDA and CDR2 is SQIVND (reference sequence). The CDR3 region is CASSIRDTGGPLHF. The DNA for the CDR3 is TGTGCCAGTAGTATTAGGGACACCGGAGGACCCCTCCACTTT.

The genes are TRBV4-1 and TRBJ1-5; a weak D match, TRBD1 (5 bases). CDR1 is MGHRA and CDR2 is YSYEKL in the germline V gene. The CDR3 totals 15 residues. V gave up 0 bases and J gave up 4 bases, with 10 bases separating them. CDR3 sequence (DNA): TGCGCCAGCAGCCAAGATGCTACAGGTAATCAGCCCCAGCATTTT. Amino acid sequence: CASSQDATGNQPQHF.

This chain links TRBV19 with TRBJ2-2, with D perhaps TRBD2 (5 bases). Germline CDR1 and CDR2: LNHDA and SQIVND (reference sequence). Trimming removed 7 bases from V and 3 bases from J, with 12 bases in between. CDR3 size: 14 residues. Written as DNA, the CDR3 is TGTGCCAGTATGAGGGAGTTGTACACCGGGGAGCTGTTTTTT. Translated: CASMRELYTGELFF.

This chain connects TRBV6-5 to TRBJ1-4; D ambiguous. CDR1 MNHEY and CDR2 SVGAGI come from the germline V gene. Trimming cost V 0 bases and J 5 bases, with 10 bases left between them. The CDR3 runs to 15 residues. CDR3 nucleotide sequence: TGTGCCAGCAGTTACTCGAACCCAGAAAATGAAAAACTGTTTTTT. Residues: CASSYSNPENEKLFF.

This clone turned up a few times. The chain links TRBV4-2 to TRBJ2-7; tentative D call: TRBD2 (7 bases). Trimming removed 11 bases at V and 3 bases at J, with 17 bases between. CDR3 length equals 13 residues. Germline lookup yields CDR1 LGHNA and CDR2 YNFKEQ. The CDR3 here is CAGGGHHGYEQYF. Written as DNA, the CDR3 is TGTGCCGGGGGGGGGCATCACGGCTACGAGCAGTACTTC.

The chain uses TRBV7-3 and TRBJ2-2; maybe TRBD2 (6 bases). Germline assignment: CDR1 SGHTA and CDR2 FQGTGA. This CDR3 is built from 14 residues. V was shortened by 5 bases and J by 1 base, with 8 bases between the two germline ends. DNA for the CDR3: TGTGCCAGCAGCCCCGGGGGGAACACCGGGGAGCTGTTTTTT. It is translated as CASSPGGNTGELFF. Filled out from reference TRBV7-3 and TRBJ2-2, the complete variable domain reads GAGVSQTPSNKVTEKGKYVELRCDPISGHTALYWYRQSLGQGPEFLIYFQGTGAADDSGLPNDRFFAVRPEGSVSTLKIQRTERGDSAVYLCASSPGGNTGELFFGEGSRLTVL.

This clone has just a few counts. V gene TRBV7-2 combines with J gene TRBJ1-3, with a tentative D call TRBD1 (6 bases). This CDR3 region has 15 residues. The germline V and J ends were trimmed by 6 bases and 4 bases, with 16 bases remaining between them. Germline CDR1 reads SGHTA; CDR2 reads FQGNSA. CDR3 protein: CASSKQQGSGNTIYF. CDR3 bases: TGTGCCAGCAGTAAACAACAGGGATCCGGAAACACCATATATTTT.

The chain has TRBV4-3 and TRBJ2-7; 8 nucleotides line up with TRBD1. The CDR3 sequence is 21 residues long. Trimming removed 1 base from V and 2 bases from J; junction bases left unmatched: 22. Germline V gene data show CDR1 as LGHNA and CDR2 as YSLEER. The CDR3 nucleotides are TGCGCCAGCAGCCAAGTACTTGGACTAACAGGGGGAATGACCCAAGCCTACGAGCAGTACTTC. It specifies CASSQVLGLTGGMTQAYEQYF.

There are a few counts of this clone. V is TRBV29-1 and J is TRBJ1-1; D gene unclear. Germline values: CDR1 SQVTM, CDR2 ANQGSEA. The CDR3 has 11 residues. Trimming pared 4 bases from V and 4 bases from J, leaving 7 bases between. The CDR3 sequence is CSVVRVTEAFF. In DNA, the CDR3 is TGCAGCGTTGTGAGGGTCACTGAAGCTTTCTTT.

This clone was recorded once. The chain employs TRBV19 and TRBJ1-5; D is uncertain. The CDR3 runs 12 residues. Trimming shortened V by 5 bases and J by 4 bases, and 6 bases separated the two germline ends. Per germline, CDR1 LNHDA and CDR2 SQIVND (reference sequence). The CDR3 loop is CASSPFNQPQHF. DNA for the CDR3: TGTGCCAGTAGTCCCTTTAATCAGCCCCAGCATTTT.

V gene TRBV19 combines with J gene TRBJ2-1; TRBD2 aligns across 7 bases. The CDR3 is made up of 16 amino acids. Trimming took 3 bases from V and 3 from J; bases not matched to a gene: 8. Germline V gene sequence: CDR1 LNHDA, CDR2 SQIVND (reference sequence). CDR3 sequence: CASSMSSGGGYNEQFF. The CDR3 region has the DNA TGTGCCAGTAGTATGTCTAGCGGAGGAGGCTACAATGAGCAGTTCTTC.